These 15 T cell receptor beta chains share one sample of origin, sequenced in a study of metastatic and nonmetastatic thyroid tumors. Patients had received no treatment of any kind before thyroid surgery. With MiXCR, TCRdb reprocessed the PCR reads. Counted here are about 59,000 clones, around 15% occurring once; the ten biggest clones make up just under 9.5%. Material: blood. These receptors all come from a male donor with papillary thyroid cancer or a benign thyroid nodule (not recorded which). Some clones in this sample may be carry-over from other donors' samples.

This clone appeared many times. The chain uses TRBV12-3 or TRBV12-4 and TRBJ2-7; D ambiguous. V dropped 3 bases and J dropped 0 bases, with 9 bases sitting between them. This CDR3 region has 14 residues. CDR3 loop: CASSFVVNSYEQYF. DNA for the CDR3: TGTGCCAGCAGTTTTGTAGTCAACTCCTACGAGCAGTACTTC.

This clone was picked up many times. Just one base apart from a much larger clone, this may be a read error. The rearrangement joins TRBV19 to TRBJ2-3, with 10 bases matching TRBD2. The V and J ends lost 8 bases and 4 bases, in that order; junction bases with no gene match: 6. In germline, CDR1 is LNHDA, CDR2 SQIVND (reference sequence). The CDR3 spans 14 residues. CDR3 residues: CASGTSEGADTQYF. As DNA, the CDR3 is TGTGCCAGTGGGACTAGCGAGGGCGCAGATACGCAGTATTTT. Filled out from reference TRBV19 and TRBJ2-3, the complete variable domain reads DGGITQSPKYLFRKEGQNVTLSCEQNLNHDAMYWYRQDPGQGLRLIYYSQIVNDFQKGDIAEGYSVSREKKESFPLTVTSAQKNPTAFYLCASGTSEGADTQYFGPGTRLTVL.

This clone was detected many times. The chain is built from TRBV15 and TRBJ1-4; D unclear. The V gene lost 6 bases and the J gene lost 8 bases, with 19 bases spanning the gap. The CDR3 is 15 residues long. Germline lookup yields CDR1 LNHNV and CDR2 YYDKDF (reference sequence). The CDR3 DNA is TGTGCCACCAGGGAGGACCCCGGAGAAAGGGAAAAACTGTTTTTT. It codes for CATREDPGEREKLFF.

This clone occurred many times. The V and J genes are TRBV6-2 or TRBV6-3 and TRBJ2-7, with D perhaps being TRBD1 or TRBD2 (5 bases each). Germline V lookup: CDR1 MNHEY, CDR2 SVGEGT. The CDR3 loop spans 18 amino acids. Trimming cost V 7 bases and J 2 bases, with 27 bases left between them. CDR3 sequence reads: CASTNGASSAEPPYEQYV. DNA for the CDR3: TGTGCCAGCACTAACGGGGCTTCGAGCGCGGAGCCCCCCTACGAGCAGTACGTC.

This clone appeared many times. This sequence joins TRBV7-9 and TRBJ2-7; tentatively, D is TRBD1 or TRBD2 (7 bases each). The V gene lost 5 bases and the J gene lost 4 bases, with 30 bases spanning the gap. Germline V gene sequence: CDR1 SEHNR, CDR2 FQNEAQ (reference sequence). There are 19 residues in the CDR3. CDR3 loop: CASSQPRGLVGGSRYEQYV. For the CDR3, the DNA is TGTGCCAGCAGCCAACCCAGGGGGTTAGTTGGCGGGAGTCGGTACGAGCAGTACGTC.

This clone was seen many times. This chain links TRBV24-1 with TRBJ2-3; 7 nucleotides agree with TRBD1. This CDR3 region has 16 residues. Germline V gene sequence: CDR1 KGHDR, CDR2 SFDVKD. V gave up 4 bases and J gave up 0 bases; unmatched junction bases: 6. The CDR3 bases are TGTGCCACCAGTGACCGCCAGACAGGGAGCACAGATACGCAGTATTTT. It codes for CATSDRQTGSTDTQYF.

This clone is judged medium-sized. As DNA, the CDR3 is TGTGCCAGCAGAATACAGGGACCCCTCCACTTT. Translation gives CASRIQGPLHF. The chain has TRBV2 and TRBJ1-6; a possible D gene is TRBD1 (6 bases). The CDR3 extends over 11 amino acids. V lost 6 bases, J lost 12 bases, and 9 bases lay in between. Germline CDR1 SNHLY, CDR2 FYNNEI.

This clone was observed many times. This chain connects TRBV7-8 to TRBJ2-2, with a possible D match to TRBD2 (6 bases). CDR3 length: 14 residues. Germline loops: CDR1 SGHVS, CDR2 FQNEAQ. V gave up 7 bases and J gave up 4 bases, with 13 bases separating them. The CDR3 DNA is TGTGCCAGCACCTTGGGGGGTGCCACCGGGGAGCTGTTTTTT. Protein product: CASTLGGATGELFF.

This clone was observed many times. The gene calls are TRBV5-1 and TRBJ1-2; perhaps TRBD1 as D (5 bases). V lost 4 bases, J lost 4 bases, and 17 bases lay in between. This CDR3 has 15 amino acids. Germline assignment: CDR1 SGHRS and CDR2 YFSETQ. Written as DNA, the CDR3 is TGCGCCAGCAGCCCTCGGGGGAGGGCACCCTATGGCTACACCTTC. It is translated as CASSPRGRAPYGYTF.

This clone has at least ten counts. The V call is TRBV3-1, the J call TRBJ2-2, with 9 bases aligning to TRBD1. CDR1 and CDR2 from the germline V gene are LGHDT and YNNKEL (reference sequence). CDR3 length: 16 amino acids. V was pared by 4 bases and J by 4 bases, with 7 bases of the junction left unmatched. The CDR3 sequence is CASSRRGQGGTGELFF. Here the CDR3 DNA reads TGTGCCAGCAGCCGGCGGGGACAGGGTGGCACCGGGGAGCTGTTTTTT.

This clone was found many times. The chain joins TRBV20-1 to TRBJ2-5; TRBD2 matches 11 bases. The CDR3 totals 20 residues. Germline V gene data show CDR1 as DFQATT and CDR2 as SNEGSKA (reference sequence). V shed 2 bases and J 1 base; nucleotides not matched to a gene: 18. CDR3 bases: TGCAGTGCTAGACTTATTCGTAGCGGGGGGGCCAGAGAGGTCCAAGAGACCCAGTACTTC. It specifies CSARLIRSGGAREVQETQYF.

In this sample, this clone turned up a few times. This may be a read error: a much more frequent sequence differs by one nucleotide. This rearrangement joins TRBV9 to TRBJ2-7, with a weak D call TRBD1 (5 bases). Trimming shortened V by 0 bases and J by 2 bases, and 12 bases separated the two germline ends. Looked up from germline, CDR1 is SGDLS and CDR2 is YYNGEE. This CDR3 is 15 amino acids long. CDR3 sequence (DNA): TGTGCCAGCAGCGTAGAGACAGCAACAACCTACGAGCAGTACTTC. Amino acids: CASSVETATTYEQYF.

In this sample, this clone turned up many times. V is TRBV30 and J is TRBJ2-1; possibly TRBD1 for D (5 bases). In germline, CDR1 is GTSNPN, CDR2 SVGIG (reference sequence). CDR3 length equals 13 residues. V lost 0 bases to trimming and J lost 14 bases, with 17 bases between them. The CDR3 loop reads CAWSVMDTQGKFF. The CDR3 nucleotides read TGTGCCTGGAGTGTAATGGACACACAAGGCAAGTTCTTC.

This clone came up many times. This may stem from a read error, because a much larger clone lies one nucleotide away. The chain links TRBV6-1 to TRBJ2-3; TRBD2 aligns across 13 bases. Unmatched junction bases numbered 0, after V lost 2 bases and J lost 4 bases. CDR1 is MNHNS and CDR2 is SASEGT in the germline V gene. The CDR3 runs to 15 residues. The CDR3 nucleotides are TGTGCCAGCAGTGAAACTAGCGGGGGGGCAGATACGCAGTATTTT. Amino acid sequence: CASSETSGGADTQYF.

This clone occurred many times. V is TRBV15 and J is TRBJ1-1; a possible D gene is TRBD1 (5 bases). CDR1 LNHNV and CDR2 YYDKDF come from the germline V gene (reference sequence). V dropped 4 bases and J dropped 5 bases, with 17 bases sitting between them. The CDR3 runs to 15 residues. The CDR3 DNA reads as TGTGCCACCAGCAACCCTCTGGGGGGATTTACTGAAGCTTTCTTT. Its protein product is CATSNPLGGFTEAFF.